The rows below give T cell receptor beta chains drawn from one sample of a study of OX40 agonist ivuxolimab in advanced cancers. Sequenced by immunoSEQ multiplex PCR; TCRdb stores in-frame clones only, minus some. The sample has some 74,000 clones; roughly 94% are singletons. The sequences come from CD4+ or CD8+ T cells sorted from blood, collected in a trial of the OX40 agonist ivuxolimab. Receptors were obtained from an adult with an advanced solid tumor such as melanoma, head and neck, liver or kidney cancer. The CDR3 runs from the conserved cysteine through the conserved F or W. The D gene is left open where the match is weak. Clone size is stated in some rows and not others, as once, few, many or a class when expanded.

D: TRBD2; size: -; J: TRBJ2-5; V: TRBV7-9; CDR3: CASSIGRDGQETQYF; DNA: TGTGCCAGCAGTATAGGGAGGGACGGCCAAGAGACCCAGTACTTC
D: TRBD1; size: -; J: TRBJ1-6; V: TRBV7-9; CDR3: CASSSRTQGAANSPLHF; DNA: TGTGCCAGCAGCTCGCGTACGCAGGGGGCGGCTAATTCACCCCTCCACTTT
D: TRBD1; size: -; J: TRBJ1-1; V: TRBV4-2; CDR3: CASSQTGGNTEAFF; DNA: TGTGCCAGCAGCCAAACAGGGGGCAACACTGAAGCTTTCTTT
D: TRBD2; size: -; J: TRBJ2-3; V: TRBV5-4; CDR3: CASSPGTSGGDTQYF; DNA: TGTGCCAGCAGCCCCGGGACTAGCGGGGGAGATACGCAGTATTTT
D: -; size: once; J: TRBJ2-7; V: TRBV28; CDR3: CASTLGISYEQYF; DNA: TGTGCCAGCACCCTCGGGATCTCCTACGAGCAGTACTTC
D: -; size: -; J: TRBJ1-2; V: TRBV5-4; CDR3: CASSPKDHREINGYTF; DNA: TGTGCCAGCAGCCCTAAAGACCACCGGGAGATAAACGGCTACACCTTC
D: -; size: -; J: TRBJ1-1; V: TRBV2; CDR3: CASSEDLTREAFF; DNA: TGTGCCAGCAGCGAAGACCTGACCCGTGAAGCTTTCTTT
D: -; size: -; J: TRBJ2-1; V: TRBV25-1; CDR3: CASSPLWGTVQNEQFF; DNA: TGTGCCAGCAGTCCCCTGTGGGGGACGGTTCAGAATGAGCAGTTCTTC
D: TRBD2; size: -; J: TRBJ2-1; V: TRBV6-4; CDR3: CASSFLAGEANEQFF; DNA: TGTGCCAGCAGTTTCCTAGCGGGAGAAGCCAATGAGCAGTTCTTC
D: -; size: -; J: TRBJ2-1; V: TRBV11-2; CDR3: CASSLWGPNEQFF; DNA: TGTGCCAGCAGCTTATGGGGTCCCAATGAGCAGTTCTTC
D: TRBD2; size: -; J: TRBJ2-1; V: TRBV4-1; CDR3: CASSQGLAGDLDEQFF; DNA: TGCGCCAGCAGCCAGGGACTAGCGGGAGATCTGGATGAGCAGTTCTTC
D: -; size: -; J: TRBJ1-1; V: TRBV7-6; CDR3: CASSLGFGNTEAFF; DNA: TGTGCCAGCAGCTTAGGGTTCGGGAACACTGAAGCTTTCTTT
D: -; size: -; J: TRBJ2-7; V: TRBV19; CDR3: CASSILGYEQYF; DNA: TGTGCCAGTAGTATTTTGGGCTACGAGCAGTACTTC
D: -; size: -; J: TRBJ1-3; V: TRBV7-8; CDR3: CASSLTISGNTIYF; DNA: TGTGCCAGCAGCTTAACTATAAGTGGAAACACCATATATTTT
D: -; size: -; J: TRBJ2-6; V: TRBV15; CDR3: CATSRDQVGPMANVLTF; DNA: TGTGCCACCAGCAGAGATCAGGTGGGCCCAATGGCCAACGTCCTGACTTTC
D: TRBD2; size: -; J: TRBJ2-1; V: TRBV5-6; CDR3: CASSLAAGGPYNEQFF; DNA: TGTGCCAGCAGCTTGGCTGCGGGAGGGCCCTACAATGAGCAGTTCTTC
D: -; size: -; J: TRBJ2-1; V: TRBV25-1; CDR3: CASSELGADNEQFF; DNA: TGTGCCAGCAGTGAATTAGGCGCAGACAATGAGCAGTTCTTC
D: -; size: -; J: TRBJ2-7; V: TRBV27; CDR3: CASSPGGGYEQYF; DNA: TGTGCCAGCAGCCCAGGGGGAGGCTACGAGCAGTACTTC
D: -; size: -; J: TRBJ2-1; V: TRBV27; CDR3: CASSLGNEQFF; DNA: TGTGCCAGCAGTTTGGGGAATGAGCAGTTCTTC
D: -; size: -; J: TRBJ2-7; V: TRBV10-3; CDR3: CAISEQQGVYEQYF; DNA: TGTGCCATCAGTGAACAACAGGGTGTCTACGAGCAGTACTTC
D: -; size: -; J: TRBJ1-5; V: TRBV5-6; CDR3: CASSSQGVHQPQHF; DNA: TGTGCCAGCAGCTCACAGGGAGTTCATCAGCCCCAGCATTTT
D: -; size: once; J: TRBJ1-3; V: TRBV29-1; CDR3: CSVQGPAGNTIYF; DNA: TGCAGCGTTCAGGGGCCGGCTGGAAACACCATATATTTT
D: -; size: once; J: TRBJ2-7; V: TRBV6-6; CDR3: CASSYSDLREQYF; DNA: TGTGCCAGCAGTTACTCCGACCTCCGCGAGCAGTACTTC
D: -; size: -; J: TRBJ2-5; V: TRBV9; CDR3: CASSVEGYQETQYF; DNA: TGTGCCAGCAGCGTAGAAGGGTACCAAGAGACCCAGTACTTC
D: -; size: -; J: TRBJ1-5; V: TRBV19; CDR3: CASSFIREINQPQHF; DNA: TGTGCCAGTAGTTTCATCCGGGAGATCAATCAGCCCCAGCATTTT
D: -; size: -; J: TRBJ1-1; V: TRBV28; CDR3: CASSRPNTEAFF; DNA: TGTGCCAGCAGTCGTCCAAACACTGAAGCTTTCTTT
D: -; size: -; J: TRBJ2-3; V: TRBV7-6; CDR3: CASSWEPEGAGTDTQYF; DNA: TGTGCCAGCAGCTGGGAGCCCGAGGGCGCGGGCACAGATACGCAGTATTTT
D: -; size: -; J: TRBJ2-7; V: TRBV6-5; CDR3: CASSSGNIAYEQYF; DNA: TGTGCCAGCAGTTCGGGGAACATAGCCTACGAGCAGTACTTC
D: -; size: -; J: TRBJ2-2; V: TRBV9; CDR3: CASSPDNTGELFF; DNA: TGTGCCAGCAGCCCAGACAACACCGGGGAGCTGTTTTTT
D: TRBD2; size: -; J: TRBJ2-3; V: TRBV19; CDR3: CASSSWTSGTTDTQYF; DNA: TGTGCCAGTAGCTCATGGACTAGCGGAACCACAGATACGCAGTATTTT
D: -; size: -; J: TRBJ2-1; V: TRBV2; CDR3: CASSESTSLNEQFF; DNA: TGTGCCAGCAGTGAATCGACTAGTTTAAATGAGCAGTTCTTC
D: -; size: -; J: TRBJ2-2; V: TRBV19; CDR3: CASSEGTDTGELFF; DNA: TGTGCCAGTTCCGAAGGTACGGACACCGGGGAGCTGTTTTTT
D: TRBD1; size: -; J: TRBJ1-4; V: TRBV29-1; CDR3: CSAGGTGGHEKLFF; DNA: TGCAGCGCTGGGGGGACAGGCGGACATGAAAAACTGTTTTTT
D: -; size: -; J: TRBJ2-3; V: TRBV7-9; CDR3: CASSLREMSTDTQYF; DNA: TGTGCCAGCAGCTTACGGGAGATGAGCACAGATACGCAGTATTTT
D: -; size: -; J: TRBJ1-2; V: TRBV5-1; CDR3: CASRENLDTNYGYTF; DNA: TGCGCCAGCAGAGAGAATTTGGACACGAACTATGGCTACACCTTC
D: TRBD1; size: -; J: TRBJ2-7; V: TRBV7-6; CDR3: CASSVGTVDEQYF; DNA: TGTGCCAGCAGCGTCGGGACAGTGGACGAGCAGTACTTC
D: -; size: once; J: TRBJ2-7; V: TRBV28; CDR3: CASSLIWGTPGEQYF; DNA: TGTGCCAGCAGTTTGATCTGGGGAACCCCCGGCGAGCAGTACTTC
D: -; size: once; J: TRBJ2-7; V: TRBV4-3; CDR3: CASSQEEGYEQYF; DNA: TGCGCCAGCAGCCAAGAAGAGGGCTACGAGCAGTACTTC
D: TRBD2; size: -; J: TRBJ2-7; V: TRBV19; CDR3: CASSTLAGGYEQYF; DNA: TGTGCCAGTAGTACGCTAGCGGGGGGGTACGAGCAGTACTTC
D: -; size: -; J: TRBJ1-1; V: TRBV7-2; CDR3: CASSLSPEAFF; DNA: TGTGCCAGCAGCTTAAGCCCTGAAGCTTTCTTT
D: -; size: once; J: TRBJ2-1; V: TRBV27; CDR3: CASSLQGYYNEQFF; DNA: TGTGCCAGCAGTTTACAGGGGTACTACAATGAGCAGTTCTTC
D: TRBD1; size: -; J: TRBJ2-7; V: TRBV28; CDR3: CASSGRTGWSYEQYF; DNA: TGTGCCAGCAGTGGAAGGACAGGGTGGTCCTACGAGCAGTACTTC
D: -; size: once; J: TRBJ1-1; V: TRBV19; CDR3: CASSIGGATEAFF; DNA: TGTGCCAGTAGTATTGGAGGGGCCACTGAAGCTTTCTTT
D: TRBD2; size: -; J: TRBJ2-1; V: TRBV9; CDR3: CASSVGGGGAVNEQFF; DNA: TGTGCCAGCAGCGTAGGAGGCGGGGGGGCCGTCAATGAGCAGTTCTTC
D: -; size: once; J: TRBJ2-7; V: TRBV21-1; CDR3: CASSKERQDGTYVTYEQYF; DNA: TGTGCCAGCAGCAAAGAGAGGCAGGATGGGACTTATGTAACCTACGAGCAGTACTTC
D: TRBD2; size: once; J: TRBJ2-1; V: TRBV4-3; CDR3: CASSQDRLAGVYNEQFF; DNA: TGCGCCAGCAGCCAAGATCGCCTAGCGGGAGTCTACAATGAGCAGTTCTTC
D: -; size: -; J: TRBJ2-7; V: TRBV5-1; CDR3: CASSLAGASNNEQYF; DNA: TGCGCCAGCAGCTTGGCCGGGGCTAGCAATAACGAGCAGTACTTC
D: -; size: -; J: TRBJ1-1; V: TRBV5-1; CDR3: CASRWQKGAEAFF; DNA: TGCGCCAGCAGGTGGCAGAAGGGGGCTGAAGCTTTCTTT
D: TRBD2; size: -; J: TRBJ2-7; V: TRBV13; CDR3: CASSLGLAVREQYF; DNA: TGTGCCAGCAGCCTCGGACTAGCTGTACGTGAGCAGTACTTC
D: -; size: -; J: TRBJ1-2; V: TRBV15; CDR3: CATSRAGEPYGYTF; DNA: TGTGCCACCAGCAGAGCCGGGGAGCCGTATGGCTACACCTTC
D: -; size: -; J: TRBJ1-3; V: TRBV6-5; CDR3: CASSSTVLNTIYF; DNA: TGTGCCAGCAGTTCGACAGTTCTCAACACCATATATTTT
D: -; size: -; J: TRBJ2-7; V: TRBV6-6; CDR3: CASSYLPETHEQYF; DNA: TGTGCCAGCAGTTACTTACCTGAGACCCACGAGCAGTACTTC
D: TRBD1; size: -; J: TRBJ2-5; V: TRBV14; CDR3: CASSQEVDREETQYF; DNA: TGTGCCAGCAGCCAAGAAGTGGACAGGGAAGAGACCCAGTACTTC